The rows below give T cell receptor beta chains drawn from one sample of a study of T cells in Graves' hyperthyroidism and ophthalmopathy. TCRdb redid the calling of the multiplex PCR reads with MiXCR, one entry per CDR3 protein. The data contain 530,000 or so distinct CDR3 sequences, more than 15% of them singletons. What was sequenced was blood. These receptors were taken from a woman between 18 and 30 years old with Graves' ophthalmopathy. CDR3s include the opening cysteine and the closing phenylalanine or tryptophan. The order of the fields is D gene, V gene, clone size, J gene, CDR3 protein, CDR3 DNA. The D gene is left open where the match is weak. Clone sizes are given selectively: once, few, many, or a class where the clone is expanded.

.	TRBV13	many	TRBJ2-4	CASSLWEGDKNIQYF	TGTGCCAGCAGCTTATGGGAAGGTGACAAAAACATTCAGTACTTC
.	TRBV18	few	TRBJ1-5	CASSVDRWGYYSNQPQHF	TGTGCCAGCTCAGTCGACAGGTGGGGCTATTATAGCAATCAGCCCCAGCATTTT
TRBD1	TRBV11-1	.	TRBJ2-6	CASSGQGAKTGANVLTF	TGTGCCAGTTCGGGACAGGGGGCCAAGACTGGGGCCAACGTCCTGACTTTC
TRBD1	TRBV5-4	.	TRBJ2-3	CASSARDRYLDTQYF	TGTGCCAGCAGCGCCCGGGACAGGTATTTGGATACGCAGTATTTT
TRBD2	TRBV29-1	many	TRBJ2-5	CSVEDPWTSGMVQYF	TGCAGCGTTGAAGATCCATGGACTAGCGGGATGGTCCAGTACTTC
.	TRBV28	few	TRBJ1-4	CASSLRDSDEKLFF	TGTGCCAGCAGTCTTCGGGACTCCGATGAAAAACTGTTTTTT
TRBD1	TRBV20-1	many	TRBJ2-3	CSAVWGQGVRDTQYF	TGCAGTGCCGTCTGGGGACAGGGGGTCAGAGATACGCAGTATTTT
.	TRBV28	few	TRBJ1-1	CASSLLGFEAFF	TGTGCCAGCAGTTTATTGGGGTTTGAAGCTTTCTTT
.	TRBV5-5	few	TRBJ2-6	CASSSPQGYSGANVLTF	TGTGCCAGCAGCTCCCCGCAGGGGTATTCTGGGGCCAACGTCCTGACTTTC
TRBD1	TRBV5-1	many	TRBJ1-1	CASSLVRGVSNTEAFF	TGCGCCAGCAGCTTGGTCAGGGGGGTATCGAACACTGAAGCTTTCTTT
.	TRBV7-9	many	TRBJ1-2	CASSSLPQGSYGYTF	TGTGCCAGCAGCTCCCTCCCACAGGGTAGCTATGGCTACACCTTC
TRBD2	TRBV20-1	.	TRBJ2-2	CSASGGRGVTGELFF	TGCAGTGCTAGTGGCGGGAGGGGAGTCACCGGGGAGCTGTTTTTT
.	TRBV18	many	TRBJ1-1	CASSSYQGYEAFF	TGTGCCAGCTCATCGTATCAGGGTTATGAAGCTTTCTTT
.	TRBV2	many	TRBJ2-3	CASRGGRSTDTQYF	TGTGCCAGCAGGGGCGGACGGAGCACAGATACGCAGTATTTT
TRBD2	TRBV6-2/TRBV6-3	.	TRBJ2-5	CASSGTSGGEAQYF	TGTGCCAGCAGCGGGACTAGCGGGGGAGAGGCCCAGTACTTC
TRBD1	TRBV5-1	many	TRBJ1-1	CASSPHPTGDDTEAFF	TGCGCCAGCAGCCCCCACCCGACAGGGGATGACACTGAAGCTTTCTTT
.	TRBV6-1	many	TRBJ1-1	CASSEMGVTEAFF	TGTGCCAGCAGTGAAATGGGGGTCACTGAAGCTTTCTTT
TRBD1	TRBV6-1	few	TRBJ1-5	CASNPTGVVVQPQHF	TGTGCCAGCAACCCGACAGGGGTGGTGGTTCAGCCCCAGCATTTT
TRBD2	TRBV6-2/TRBV6-3	.	TRBJ2-1	CASNDGRAGQFF	TGTGCCAGCAATGACGGGAGGGCCGGGCAGTTCTTC
.	TRBV20-1	.	TRBJ1-2	CSARVFELDRILYGYTF	TGCAGTGCTAGAGTATTCGAACTTGACAGGATACTCTATGGCTACACCTTC
TRBD2	TRBV4-3	few	TRBJ2-3	CASSQGASGRASTDTQYF	TGCGCCAGCAGCCAGGGGGCTAGCGGGAGAGCTAGCACAGATACGCAGTATTTT
TRBD2	TRBV6-9	.	TRBJ2-4	CASSFLGLADYKNIQYF	TGTGCCAGCAGTTTCCTCGGGCTAGCGGACTACAAAAACATTCAGTACTTC
TRBD1	TRBV20-1	few	TRBJ1-2	CSASGTGGLRYGYTF	TGCAGTGCCAGCGGGACAGGGGGCCTTCGTTATGGCTACACCTTC
TRBD1	TRBV6-1	few	TRBJ2-5	CATRGGGQGKETQYF	TGTGCCACCCGGGGGGGGGGACAGGGGAAAGAGACCCAGTACTTC
.	TRBV18	many	TRBJ1-3	CASSWLNSGNTIYF	TGTGCCAGCTCATGGCTGAACTCTGGAAACACCATATATTTT
TRBD1	TRBV2	.	TRBJ2-5	CASRDRAHQETQYF	TGTGCCAGCAGGGACAGGGCTCACCAAGAGACCCAGTACTTC
.	TRBV9	many	TRBJ2-5	CASSVATEETQYF	TGTGCCAGCAGCGTAGCTACGGAAGAGACCCAGTACTTC
.	TRBV3-1	.	TRBJ2-1	CASSQVSWRRNEQLF	TGTGCCAGCAGCCAAGTCAGCTGGAGGAGGAATGAGCAGCTCTTC
.	TRBV11-2	few	TRBJ2-4	CASSSQTGPNIQYF	TGTGCCAGCAGCTCTCAGACAGGACCAAACATTCAGTACTTC
.	TRBV20-1	many	TRBJ2-7	CSARDWQESIYEQYF	TGCAGTGCTAGAGATTGGCAGGAGAGCATCTACGAGCAGTACTTC
.	TRBV7-8	many	TRBJ2-5	CASSFHSGGGETQYF	TGTGCCAGCAGCTTTCATAGCGGAGGGGGGGAGACCCAGTACTTC
.	TRBV7-2	many	TRBJ2-5	CASSLAQGTQYF	TGTGCCAGCAGCCTTGCGCAGGGGACCCAGTACTTC
.	TRBV6-1	.	TRBJ1-6	CASSEGGFAGGGYNSPLHF	TGTGCCAGCAGTGAAGGCGGGTTTGCCGGGGGTGGCTATAATTCACCCCTCCACTTT
TRBD1	TRBV6-2/TRBV6-3	many	TRBJ1-2	CASSPLDRAIRNYGYTF	TGTGCCAGCAGTCCCTTGGACAGGGCAATACGGAACTATGGCTACACCTTC
.	TRBV10-3	.	TRBJ1-2	CAITVEGTYGYTF	TGTGCCATCACTGTTGAGGGAACCTATGGCTACACCTTC
.	TRBV7-8	many	TRBJ1-5	CASSSHRSTPNFGQPQHF	TGTGCCAGCAGCTCCCACAGATCTACTCCCAACTTCGGTCAGCCCCAGCATTTT
.	TRBV20-1	many	TRBJ1-1	CSATVTGLREAFF	TGCAGTGCTACCGTGACAGGCCTCCGGGAAGCTTTCTTT
TRBD1	TRBV18	.	TRBJ1-5	CASSPGTGTGQPQHF	TGTGCCAGCTCGCCCGGGACAGGGACCGGTCAGCCCCAGCATTTT
TRBD2	TRBV20-1	many	TRBJ2-2	CSAEYSGLAGELFF	TGCAGTGCCGAATACAGCGGACTAGCCGGGGAGCTGTTTTTT
.	TRBV20-1	many	TRBJ2-3	CSARRRTVSTDTQYF	TGCAGTGCTAGACGGAGGACGGTGAGCACAGATACGCAGTATTTT
.	TRBV28	few	TRBJ1-4	CASSLGLWEVGENEKLFF	TGTGCCAGCAGTTTAGGTTTATGGGAGGTTGGAGAAAATGAAAAACTGTTTTTT
.	TRBV28	many	TRBJ1-1	CASSFFSDGGTEAFF	TGTGCCAGCAGTTTCTTCTCGGACGGGGGCACTGAAGCTTTCTTT
.	TRBV10-2	few	TRBJ1-5	CASSAPTGWDSNQPQHF	TGCGCCAGCAGTGCGCCAACCGGGTGGGATAGCAATCAGCCCCAGCATTTT
TRBD1	TRBV12-3/TRBV12-4	.	TRBJ2-6	CASRLQGGITGANVLTF	TGTGCCAGCAGACTACAGGGGGGTATCACTGGGGCCAACGTCCTGACTTTC
.	TRBV5-6	many	TRBJ1-2	CASSRSVSNYGYTF	TGTGCCAGCAGCCGGAGCGTCAGTAACTATGGCTACACCTTC
.	TRBV7-9	.	TRBJ2-7	CASSSSIVVGVSSYEQYF	TGTGCCAGCAGCTCTAGTATAGTTGTCGGGGTTTCTTCCTACGAGCAGTACTTC
.	TRBV28	few	TRBJ2-3	CASSLQGLPTDTQYF	TGTGCCAGCAGTTTACAGGGGTTACCCACAGATACGCAGTATTTT
.	TRBV5-5	.	TRBJ2-5	CASSLIGSLEETQYF	TGTGCCAGCAGCTTAATAGGGAGCCTCGAAGAGACCCAGTACTTC
.	TRBV7-2	many	TRBJ2-7	CASSLAAGTWISYEQYF	TGTGCCAGCAGCTTGGCCGCGGGCACTTGGATCTCCTACGAGCAGTACTTC
TRBD1	TRBV3-1	many	TRBJ2-7	CASSQALDRANEQYF	TGTGCCAGCAGCCAAGCTTTGGACAGGGCAAACGAGCAGTACTTC
.	TRBV20-1	many	TRBJ1-1	CSAIRQNTEAFF	TGCAGTGCTATAAGACAGAACACTGAAGCTTTCTTT